This note documents a single T cell receptor (beta chain) sequence. CD8+ and CD4+ T cells taken from blood had their TCR beta sequenced. The multiple sclerosis controls consisted of treatment-naive patients with relapsing-remitting disease, either stable or active. While CD8+ and CD4+ T cells were isolated negatively, TEMRA cells were enriched by FACS. These data originate in a study of CD8 T cells in Susac syndrome. The CDR3 totals 16 residues. Trimming shortened V by 2 bases and J by 3 bases, and 15 bases separated the two germline ends. Germline V gene sequence: CDR1 MNHEY, CDR2 SMNVEV (reference sequence). It was with random hexamers that roughly 0.5 to 1 ug RNA was reverse transcribed. Amplification of TCR beta CDR3 by immunoSEQ multiplex PCR spanned 54 Vbeta and 13 Jbeta. A single record per CDR3 protein comes from TCRdb applying MiXCR to the immunoSEQ multiplex PCR reads. Of 77,000 or so distinct CDR3 sequences listed, over 85% are singletons.

Sequencing input: CD8+ T cells from PBMCs. This TCR was recovered from a human donor with multiple sclerosis. The chain links TRBV27 to TRBJ2-3; D call uncertain. CDR3 residues: CASSLSPLRGTDTQYF. The CDR3 region has the DNA TGTGCCAGCAGTTTAAGCCCCCTTAGAGGAACAGATACGCAGTATTTT.